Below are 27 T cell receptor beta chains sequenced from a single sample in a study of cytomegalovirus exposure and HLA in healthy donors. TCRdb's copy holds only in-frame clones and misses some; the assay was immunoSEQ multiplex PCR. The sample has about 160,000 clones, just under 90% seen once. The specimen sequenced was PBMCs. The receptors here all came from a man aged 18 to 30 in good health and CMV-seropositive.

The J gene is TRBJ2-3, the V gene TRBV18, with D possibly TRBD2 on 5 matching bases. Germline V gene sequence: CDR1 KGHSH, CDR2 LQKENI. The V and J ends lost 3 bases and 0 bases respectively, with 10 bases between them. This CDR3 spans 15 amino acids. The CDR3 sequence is CASSPQRTSTDTQYF. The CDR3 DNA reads TGTGCCAGCTCACCGCAGCGGACTAGCACAGATACGCAGTATTTT.

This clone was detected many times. This chain's CDR3 is CASSPEGVGGYTF. The CDR3 nucleotides read TGTGCCAGCTCACCAGAGGGGGTTGGTGGCTACACCTTC. V and J are TRBV18 and TRBJ1-2, with D maybe TRBD1 (6 bases). This CDR3 comprises 13 residues. V lost 2 bases, J lost 7 bases, and 11 bases lay in between. Germline V lookup: CDR1 KGHSH, CDR2 LQKENI.

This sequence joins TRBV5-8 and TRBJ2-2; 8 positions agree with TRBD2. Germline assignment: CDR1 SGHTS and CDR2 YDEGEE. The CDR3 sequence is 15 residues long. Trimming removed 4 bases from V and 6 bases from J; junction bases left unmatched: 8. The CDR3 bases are TGTGCCAGCAGCCGCTATAACGGGAGGGCCGGGGAGCTGTTTTTT. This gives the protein CASSRYNGRAGELFF.

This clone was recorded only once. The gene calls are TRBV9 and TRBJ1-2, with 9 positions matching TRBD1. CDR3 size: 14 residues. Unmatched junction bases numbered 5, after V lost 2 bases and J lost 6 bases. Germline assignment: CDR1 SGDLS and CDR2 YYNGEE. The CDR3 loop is CASSVDRGENGYTF. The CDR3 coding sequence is TGTGCCAGCAGCGTGGACAGGGGAGAGAATGGCTACACCTTC.

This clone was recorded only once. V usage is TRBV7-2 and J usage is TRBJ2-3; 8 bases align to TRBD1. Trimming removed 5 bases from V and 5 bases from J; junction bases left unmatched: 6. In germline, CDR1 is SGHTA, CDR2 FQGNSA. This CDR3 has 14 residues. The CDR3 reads CASSPDRVGDTQYF. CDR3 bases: TGTGCCAGCAGCCCGGACAGGGTTGGAGATACGCAGTATTTT.

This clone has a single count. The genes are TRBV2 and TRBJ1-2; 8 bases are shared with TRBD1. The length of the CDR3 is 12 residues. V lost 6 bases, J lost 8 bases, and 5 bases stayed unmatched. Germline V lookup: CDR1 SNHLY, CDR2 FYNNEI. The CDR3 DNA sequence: TGTGCCAGCAGCGGGACAGGACCCGGCTACACCTTC. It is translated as CASSGTGPGYTF.

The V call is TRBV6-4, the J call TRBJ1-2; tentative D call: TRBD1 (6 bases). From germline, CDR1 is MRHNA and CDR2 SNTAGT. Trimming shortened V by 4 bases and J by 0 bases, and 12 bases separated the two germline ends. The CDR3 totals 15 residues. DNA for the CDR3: TGTGCCAGCAGTGGCCCGGGACAACCTAACTATGGCTACACCTTC. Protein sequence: CASSGPGQPNYGYTF.

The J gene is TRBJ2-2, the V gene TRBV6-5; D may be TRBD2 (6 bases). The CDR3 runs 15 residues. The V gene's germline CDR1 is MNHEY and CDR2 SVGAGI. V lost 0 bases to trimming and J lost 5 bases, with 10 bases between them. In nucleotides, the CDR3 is TGTGCCAGCAGTTACTCCATCGGGAGAACCGGGGAGCTGTTTTTT. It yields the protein CASSYSIGRTGELFF.

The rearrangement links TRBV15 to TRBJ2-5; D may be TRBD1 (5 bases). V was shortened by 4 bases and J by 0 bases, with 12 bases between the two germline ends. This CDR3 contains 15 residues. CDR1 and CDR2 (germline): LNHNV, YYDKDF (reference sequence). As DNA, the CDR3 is TGTGCCACCAGCATTAGGAAGGGGTACCAAGAGACCCAGTACTTC. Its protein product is CATSIRKGYQETQYF. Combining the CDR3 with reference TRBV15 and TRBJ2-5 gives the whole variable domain DAMVIQNPRYQVTQFGKPVTLSCSQTLNHNVMYWYQQKSSQAPKLLFHYYDKDFNNEADTPDNFQSRRPNTSFCFLDIRSPGLGDTAMYLCATSIRKGYQETQYFGPGTRLLVL.

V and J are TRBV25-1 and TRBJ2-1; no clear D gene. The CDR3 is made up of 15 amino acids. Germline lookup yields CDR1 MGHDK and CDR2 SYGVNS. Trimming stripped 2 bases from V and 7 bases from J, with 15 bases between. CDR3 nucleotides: TGTGCCAGCAGTGAAGGGCCCGGTGCAGGTAATGAGCAGTTCTTC. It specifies CASSEGPGAGNEQFF.

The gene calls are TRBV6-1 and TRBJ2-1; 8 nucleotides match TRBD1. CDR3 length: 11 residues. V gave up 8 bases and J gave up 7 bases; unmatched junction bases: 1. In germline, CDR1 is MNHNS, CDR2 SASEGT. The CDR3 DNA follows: TGTGCCAGCGACAGGGGAAATGAGCAGTTCTTC. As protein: CASDRGNEQFF.

The CDR3 sequence: CASSPGQAVLYEQYF. In DNA form, the CDR3 reads TGCGCCAGCAGCCCAGGACAGGCGGTTCTGTACGAGCAGTACTTC. The chain carries TRBV4-1 and TRBJ2-7; 7 bases line up with TRBD1. CDR1 MGHRA and CDR2 YSYEKL come from the germline V gene. V gave up 4 bases and J gave up 4 bases; unmatched junction bases: 10. CDR3 length equals 15 residues.

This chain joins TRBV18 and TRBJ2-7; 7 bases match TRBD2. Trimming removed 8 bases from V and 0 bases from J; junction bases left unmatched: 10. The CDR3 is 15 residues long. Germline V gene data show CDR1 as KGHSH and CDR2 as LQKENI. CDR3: CASAAREVSSYEQYF. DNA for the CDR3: TGTGCCAGCGCAGCCCGGGAGGTAAGCTCCTACGAGCAGTACTTC.

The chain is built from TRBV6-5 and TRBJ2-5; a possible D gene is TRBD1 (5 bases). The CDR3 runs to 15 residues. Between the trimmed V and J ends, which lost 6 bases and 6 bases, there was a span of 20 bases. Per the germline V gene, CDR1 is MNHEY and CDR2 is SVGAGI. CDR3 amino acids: CASSPRGRALQTQYF. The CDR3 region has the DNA TGTGCCAGCAGCCCCCGTGGCAGGGCTTTGCAGACCCAGTACTTC.

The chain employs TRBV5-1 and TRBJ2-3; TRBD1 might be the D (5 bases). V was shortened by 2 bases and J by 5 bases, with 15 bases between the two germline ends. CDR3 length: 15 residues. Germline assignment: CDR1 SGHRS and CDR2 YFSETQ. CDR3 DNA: TGCGCCAGCAGCTTACCAGGGATCGAAAAAGATACGCAGTATTTT. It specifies CASSLPGIEKDTQYF.

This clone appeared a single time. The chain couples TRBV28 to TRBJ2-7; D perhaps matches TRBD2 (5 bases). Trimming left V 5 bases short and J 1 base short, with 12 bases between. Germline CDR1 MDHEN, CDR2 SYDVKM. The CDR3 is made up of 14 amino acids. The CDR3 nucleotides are TGTGCCAGCAGTCACCAATCGGGGTCCTACGAGCAGTACTTC. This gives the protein CASSHQSGSYEQYF.

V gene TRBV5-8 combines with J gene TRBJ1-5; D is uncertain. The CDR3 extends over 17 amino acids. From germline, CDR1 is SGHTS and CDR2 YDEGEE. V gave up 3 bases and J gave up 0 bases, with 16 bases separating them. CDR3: CASSSFARWYSNQPQHF. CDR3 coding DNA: TGTGCCAGCAGCTCGTTCGCCCGGTGGTATAGCAATCAGCCCCAGCATTTT.

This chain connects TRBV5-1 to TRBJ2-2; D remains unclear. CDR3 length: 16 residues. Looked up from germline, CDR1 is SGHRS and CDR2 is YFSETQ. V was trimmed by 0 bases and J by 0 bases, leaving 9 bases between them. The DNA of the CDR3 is TGCGCCAGCAGCTTGGTGGCGGCCGCGAACACCGGGGAGCTGTTTTTT. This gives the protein CASSLVAAANTGELFF.

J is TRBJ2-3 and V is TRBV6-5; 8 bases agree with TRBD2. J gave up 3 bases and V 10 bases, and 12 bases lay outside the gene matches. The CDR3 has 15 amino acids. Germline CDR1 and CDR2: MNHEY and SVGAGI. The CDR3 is CATGGGIQLTDTQYF. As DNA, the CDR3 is TGTGCCACCGGGGGGGGAATACAACTAACAGATACGCAGTATTTT.

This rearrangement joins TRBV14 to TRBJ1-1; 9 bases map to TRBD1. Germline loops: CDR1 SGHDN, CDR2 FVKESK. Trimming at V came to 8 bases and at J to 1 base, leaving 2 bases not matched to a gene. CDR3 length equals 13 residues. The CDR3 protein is CASGTGTNTEAFF. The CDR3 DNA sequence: TGTGCCAGCGGGACAGGGACGAACACTGAAGCTTTCTTT.

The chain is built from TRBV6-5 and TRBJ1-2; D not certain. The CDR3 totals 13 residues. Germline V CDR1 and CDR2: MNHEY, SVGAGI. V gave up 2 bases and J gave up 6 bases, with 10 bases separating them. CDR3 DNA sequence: TGTGCCAGCAGTTACAGGTCCGGGGATGGCTACACCTTC. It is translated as CASSYRSGDGYTF.

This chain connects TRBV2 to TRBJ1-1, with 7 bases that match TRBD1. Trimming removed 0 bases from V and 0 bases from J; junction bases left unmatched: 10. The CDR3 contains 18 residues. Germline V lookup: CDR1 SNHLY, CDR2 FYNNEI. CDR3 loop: CASSEALQGGNMNTEAFF. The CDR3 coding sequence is TGTGCCAGCAGTGAAGCGCTTCAGGGGGGAAACATGAACACTGAAGCTTTCTTT.

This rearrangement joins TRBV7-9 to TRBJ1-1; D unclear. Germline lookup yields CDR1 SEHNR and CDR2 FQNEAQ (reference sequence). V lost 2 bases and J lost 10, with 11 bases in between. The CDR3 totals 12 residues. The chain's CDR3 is CASSLNSQGAFF. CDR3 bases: TGTGCCAGCAGCTTAAACAGTCAAGGAGCTTTCTTT.

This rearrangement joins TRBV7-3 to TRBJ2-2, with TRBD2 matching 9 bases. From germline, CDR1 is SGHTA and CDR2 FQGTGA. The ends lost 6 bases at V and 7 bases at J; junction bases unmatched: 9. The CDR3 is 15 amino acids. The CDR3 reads CASRLSGRGDGELFF. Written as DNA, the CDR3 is TGTGCCAGCAGACTTAGCGGGAGAGGGGACGGGGAGCTGTTTTTT.

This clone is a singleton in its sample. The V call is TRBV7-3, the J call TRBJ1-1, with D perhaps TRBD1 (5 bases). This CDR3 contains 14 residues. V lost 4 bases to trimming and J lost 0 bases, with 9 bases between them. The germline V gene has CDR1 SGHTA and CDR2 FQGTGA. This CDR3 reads CASSWGGMNTEAFF. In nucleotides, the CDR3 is TGTGCCAGCAGCTGGGGGGGGATGAACACTGAAGCTTTCTTT.

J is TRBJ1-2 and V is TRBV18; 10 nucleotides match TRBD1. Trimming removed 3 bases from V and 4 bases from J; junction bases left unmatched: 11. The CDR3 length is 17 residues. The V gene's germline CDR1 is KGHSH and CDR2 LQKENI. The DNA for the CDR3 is TGTGCCAGCTCACCCTCTCAAGGGACAGGGGAAAGCTATGGCTACACCTTC. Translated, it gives CASSPSQGTGESYGYTF.

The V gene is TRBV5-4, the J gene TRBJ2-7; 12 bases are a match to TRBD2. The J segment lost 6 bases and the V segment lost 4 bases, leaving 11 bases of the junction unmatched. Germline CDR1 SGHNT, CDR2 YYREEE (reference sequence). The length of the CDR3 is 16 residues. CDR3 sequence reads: CASSLDLAGGPSEQYF. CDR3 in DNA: TGTGCCAGCAGCCTCGATCTAGCGGGAGGGCCCAGCGAGCAGTACTTC.